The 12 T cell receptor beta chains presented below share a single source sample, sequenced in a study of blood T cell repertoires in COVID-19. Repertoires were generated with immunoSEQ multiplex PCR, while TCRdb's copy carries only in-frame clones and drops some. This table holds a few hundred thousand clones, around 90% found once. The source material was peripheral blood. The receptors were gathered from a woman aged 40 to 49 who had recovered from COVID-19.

The CDR3 coding sequence is TGTGCCAGCAGTGAGTTACAGCCTAACTATGGCTACACCTTC. Translation gives CASSELQPNYGYTF. This sequence joins TRBV25-1 and TRBJ1-2; D is unclear. The length of the CDR3 is 14 residues. CDR1 is MGHDK, CDR2 SYGVNS, per germline. Trimming shortened V by 3 bases and J by 0 bases, and 8 bases separated the two germline ends.

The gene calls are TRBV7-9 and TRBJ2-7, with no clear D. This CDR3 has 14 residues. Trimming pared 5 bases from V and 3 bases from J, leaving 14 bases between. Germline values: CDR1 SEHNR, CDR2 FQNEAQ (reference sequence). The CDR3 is CASSPGPPIYEQYF. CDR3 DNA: TGTGCCAGCAGCCCCGGTCCCCCAATCTACGAGCAGTACTTC. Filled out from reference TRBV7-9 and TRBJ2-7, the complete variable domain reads DTGVSQNPRHKITKRGQNVTFRCDPISEHNRLYWYRQTLGQGPEFLTYFQNEAQLEKSRLLSDRFSAERPKGSFSTLEIQRTEQGDSAMYLCASSPGPPIYEQYFGPGTRLTVT.

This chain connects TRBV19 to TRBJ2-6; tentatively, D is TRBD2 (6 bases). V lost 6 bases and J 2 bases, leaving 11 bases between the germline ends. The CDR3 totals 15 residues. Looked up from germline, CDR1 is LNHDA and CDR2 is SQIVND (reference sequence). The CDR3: CASSPGGAGANVLTF. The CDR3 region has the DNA TGTGCCAGTAGCCCCGGGGGTGCTGGGGCCAACGTCCTGACTTTC.

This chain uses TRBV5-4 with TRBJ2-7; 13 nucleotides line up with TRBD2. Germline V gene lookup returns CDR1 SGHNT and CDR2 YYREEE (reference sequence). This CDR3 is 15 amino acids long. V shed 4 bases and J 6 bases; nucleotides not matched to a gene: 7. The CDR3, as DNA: TGTGCCAGCAGCCGTCCGGGACTAGCGGGATCCGAGCAGTACTTC. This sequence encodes CASSRPGLAGSEQYF.

The CDR3 DNA is TGTGCCTGGAATAAACGAACCTGGGGGGGGACTGAAGCTTTCTTT. It codes for CAWNKRTWGGTEAFF. V and J are TRBV30 and TRBJ1-1, with a possible D match to TRBD1 (5 bases). Germline V gives CDR1 GTSNPN, CDR2 SVGIG (reference sequence). This CDR3 is 15 amino acids long. The V end lost 4 bases, the J end lost 5 bases, and 20 bases lay between the germline ends.

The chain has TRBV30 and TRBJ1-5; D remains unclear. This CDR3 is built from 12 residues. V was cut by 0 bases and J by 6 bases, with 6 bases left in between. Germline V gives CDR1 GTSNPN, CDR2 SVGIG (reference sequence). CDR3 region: CAWSVEPQPQHF. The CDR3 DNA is TGTGCCTGGAGTGTAGAGCCTCAGCCCCAGCATTTT.

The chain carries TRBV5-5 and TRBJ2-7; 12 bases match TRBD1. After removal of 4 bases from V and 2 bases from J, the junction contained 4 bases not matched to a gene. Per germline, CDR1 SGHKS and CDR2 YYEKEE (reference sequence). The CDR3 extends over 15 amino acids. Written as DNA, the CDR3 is TGTGCCAGCAGCCCCGGGACAGGGGGCCCCTACGAGCAGTACTTC. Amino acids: CASSPGTGGPYEQYF.

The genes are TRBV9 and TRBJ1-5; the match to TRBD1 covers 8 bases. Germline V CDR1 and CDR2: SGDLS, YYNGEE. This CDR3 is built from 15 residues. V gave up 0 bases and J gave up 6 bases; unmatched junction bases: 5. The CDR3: CASSVGTGSGQPQHF. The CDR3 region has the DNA TGTGCCAGCAGCGTAGGGACAGGGTCGGGTCAGCCCCAGCATTTT.

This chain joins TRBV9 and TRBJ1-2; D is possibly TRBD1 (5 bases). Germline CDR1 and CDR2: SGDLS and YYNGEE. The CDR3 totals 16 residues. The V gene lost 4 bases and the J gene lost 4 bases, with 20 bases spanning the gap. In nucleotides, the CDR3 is TGTGCCAGCAGCCCGCGGGACGCCCAGAACCTCTATGGCTACACCTTC. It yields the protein CASSPRDAQNLYGYTF.

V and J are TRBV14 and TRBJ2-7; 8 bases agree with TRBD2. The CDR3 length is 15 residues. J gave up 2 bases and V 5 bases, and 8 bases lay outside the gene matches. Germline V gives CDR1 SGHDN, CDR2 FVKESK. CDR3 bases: TGTGCCAGCAGCGCTCCGGGCGGGGGGACCTACGAGCAGTACTTC. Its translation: CASSAPGGGTYEQYF.

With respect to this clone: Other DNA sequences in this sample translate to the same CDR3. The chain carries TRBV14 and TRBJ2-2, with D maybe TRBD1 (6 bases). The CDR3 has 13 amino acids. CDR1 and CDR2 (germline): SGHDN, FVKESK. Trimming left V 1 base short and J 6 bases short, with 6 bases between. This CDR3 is CASSQGGPGELFF. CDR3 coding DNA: TGTGCCAGCAGCCAAGGGGGGCCCGGGGAGCTGTTTTTT.

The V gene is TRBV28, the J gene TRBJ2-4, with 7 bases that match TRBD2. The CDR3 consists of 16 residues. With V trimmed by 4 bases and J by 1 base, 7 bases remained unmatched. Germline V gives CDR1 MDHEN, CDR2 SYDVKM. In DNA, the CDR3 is TGTGCCAGCAGTTGGAGCGGGATCGGGGCCAAAAACATTCAGTACTTC. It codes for CASSWSGIGAKNIQYF.